What follows describes a single T cell receptor (beta chain). Authors' processing steps: Amplified reference gene primers provided the basis for estimating nucleated cell counts. Sequenced by immunoSEQ multiplex PCR; TCRdb stores in-frame clones only, minus some. V and J calls and clone size are as listed in that table; D and trimming were resolved from the DNA. Of roughly 50,000 clones listed, 85% are singletons. These data originate in a study of blood T cell repertoires in COVID-19. Study context: Acute and convalescent COVID-19 samples came from the United States, Italy and Spain. T cells, B-cell-depleted T cells, or PBMCs supplied cDNA or gDNA.

This CDR3 has 12 amino acids. V lost 4 bases, J lost 4 bases, and 4 bases lay in between. Germline values: CDR1 WNHNN, CDR2 SYGVQD (reference sequence). This TCR came from a man in his sixties with acute or convalescent COVID-19. V usage is TRBV10-1 and J usage is TRBJ2-2; D is uncertain. Sequencing input: peripheral blood. The CDR3 nucleotides are TGCGCCAGCAGTGTGAGCACCGGGGAGCTGTTTTTT. Protein: CASSVSTGELFF.